This T cell receptor (beta chain) stems from a study of T cell clonotyping in hematopoietic cell transplantation. Clones were sequenced by immunoSEQ multiplex PCR, and TCRdb holds only the in-frame ones, with some missing. The sample has roughly 12,000 clones, roughly 45% seen once. This TCR was recovered from a man aged 50 to 59 in good health. Some clones in this sample may be carry-over from other donors' samples. The sequenced sample consisted of peripheral blood mononuclear cells.

The CDR3 reads CASRKIDRGQGNTIYF. The CDR3 region has the DNA TGCGCCAGCAGAAAAATCGACAGGGGGCAAGGAAACACCATATATTTT. This chain links TRBV5-1 with TRBJ1-3; 10 nucleotides align to TRBD1. The CDR3 is 16 amino acids. Trimming took 5 bases from V and 4 from J; bases not matched to a gene: 9. Germline CDR1 and CDR2: SGHRS and YFSETQ. The full variable domain, in which reference TRBV5-1 and TRBJ1-3 provide the parts outside the CDR3, is KAGVTQTPRYLIKTRGQQVTLSCSPISGHRSVSWYQQTPGQGLQFLFEYFSETQRNKGNFPGRFSGRQFSNSRSEMNVSTLELGDSALYLCASRKIDRGQGNTIYFGEGSWLTVV.